This TCR beta chain was recovered during a study of beta chain features in type 1 diabetes (dated 2018 in TCRdb). Turning to the overall study: No differences in mean age, gender distribution, total cell number or subset yield were found between patients and healthy donors. A total of roughly 99,000,000 sorted cells were examined across all samples, and the number of cells per subset was strongly correlated with RNA yield. In the study, recently diagnosed type 1 diabetes patients and matched healthy donors were compared on the TCRB repertoires of their sorted circulating CD4+ T cell subsets. Regulatory and stem cell-like memory subsets were obtained from only 8 patients and roughly 8 healthy donors, while naive and central memory subsets were obtained from all 30 or so donors.

The High Capacity cDNA Reverse Transcription Kit was used to reverse transcribe all of the isolated RNA, meaning that expressed TCRB transcripts were what got sequenced. Deep immunoSEQ sequencing was applied to naive, central memory and regulatory T cell samples, giving an average of about 3.57 million total reads per sample. Sorted cells were lysed in RLT buffer, and RNA was extracted using DNase-treated RNeasy Micro or Mini kits according to cell number. Each cell subset was processed separately to prevent cross-contamination, with patient and healthy donor samples processed together. The immunoSEQ multiplex PCR was used to amplify TCRB sequences from cDNA, generating 87-bp fragments that spanned the CDR3 region. Sequencing of the amplicons was performed on the Illumina HiSeq platform. On the study's bioinformatics: Synthetic template baselines were used to correct PCR bias computationally, reads within Hamming distance 2 were collapsed together, and singletons that could not be merged were discarded. Reads were aligned against IMGT to assign V, D and J genes, CDR3 length and insertions or deletions at six rearrangement sites. Within each subset, clonotype counts were normalized to sorted cell number, after which true diversity and Gini coefficients were computed with the tcR R package. The overlap coefficient, calculated on TCRB nucleotide sequences, was used to quantify repertoire sharing. As a proxy for the pre-selection repertoire, out-of-frame TCRB sequences from naive cells were analyzed. Here the immuneACCESS table is served through TCRdb, limited to in-frame sequences with V and J called. Missing clones are a known gap in these copies; in checked studies unresolved V genes cover under half, and the rest lacks a known reason. From that table come the V and J calls and clone size; the DNA was used to work out D and trimming. The sample records about 450,000 clones, roughly 11% of which are singletons. The ten largest clones add up to about 0.045% of the sample.

This clone was counted a few times. Its antigen remains unidentified. Within one base of it there is no much larger clone, and no base qualities were kept. Trimming accounts for 1 base at V and 4 bases at J, while the number of junction bases matched to no gene is 0. The germline V gene yields SGDLS for CDR1 and YYNGEE for CDR2. The cysteine opens and the phenylalanine closes a CDR3 of 13 amino acids. Solely the CDR3 DNA is kept, with 39 bases framed from the first base. A single peripheral blood draw of roughly 0.11 L on average was collected from each donor into heparinised tubes. A BD FACSAria II was used to sort naive, central memory, regulatory and stem cell-like memory CD4+ T cells with a panel that included CD45RO, CCR7, CD25, CD127, CD95 and CD27. All sorted populations exceeded 95% purity. PBMCs were isolated immediately by Lymphoprep density gradient centrifugation and stained directly without culture. So that batch effects would be minimized, each experiment stained and sorted samples in pairs, pairing one healthy donor with one patient.

The study at large found these results: Because the HLA sub-analyses included only small numbers of individuals, any influence of HLA type on TCRB rearrangement was left unresolved. Because cDNA was sequenced instead of genomic DNA, activated cells with high expression could be over-represented, although the groups did not differ in activation or CD3 levels. PCR may preferentially amplify shorter templates, but because patient and control samples were amplified and corrected together, any resulting skew would affect both groups equally. Naive, central memory and regulatory TCRB repertoires appeared to be more alike among patients than among healthy donors. Type 1 diabetes patients showed a moderate but significant shortening of TCRB CDR3 length in all four CD4+ subsets. Fewer insertions and more nucleotide deletions at VDJ recombination sites were observed in patients with type 1 diabetes, implying thymic rearrangement abnormalities.

The clonotype was recovered from a woman aged 18-30 years in good health. In this chain, TRBV9 is recombined with TRBJ2-7, and 9 junctional nucleotides match TRBD2. The sequenced sample consisted of naive CD4+ T cells from blood. The cell subset or site label, as the study defines it: true naive CD4+ T cells. This receptor has the CDR3 CASSVLAGYEQYF. The nucleotides are TGTGCCAGCAGCGTACTAGCGGGGTACGAGCAGTACTTC.